A selection of T cell receptor beta chains follows, all from one sample in a study of CD8 T cells in ankylosing spondylitis. TCRdb analysed the 5' RACE reads with MiXCR anew, one entry per CDR3 protein. The table shows 120,000 or so distinct CDR3 sequences, with approximately 14% occurring only once. Sequencing was carried out using blood, either unsorted or a sorted T cell fraction (not recorded which). These receptors were collected from a female donor with ankylosing spondylitis or in good health (not recorded which). CDR3s include the opening cysteine and the closing phenylalanine or tryptophan. The D gene is left open where the match is weak. Not all rows give a size; the values are once, few, many and, for expanded clones, a class.

j_call d_call v_call clone_size cdr3_aa cdr3_nt
TRBJ1-2 - TRBV2 few CASSSRGAMEGYTF TGTGCCAGCAGTTCCCGCGGAGCCATGGAGGGCTACACCTTC
TRBJ2-1 TRBD1 TRBV12-3/TRBV12-4 many CASTQGQGMSNEQFF TGTGCCAGCACACAGGGGCAGGGTATGTCCAATGAGCAGTTCTTC
TRBJ2-7 TRBD1 TRBV20-1 many CSAGTDSYEQYF TGCAGTGCGGGGACAGATTCCTACGAGCAGTACTTC
TRBJ2-7 - TRBV3-1 - CASSPLQGGSYEQYF TGTGCCAGCAGCCCCCTCCAGGGGGGCTCCTACGAGCAGTACTTC
TRBJ2-7 - TRBV20-1 few CSAQTGLSYEQYF TGCAGTGCCCAGACAGGACTCTCCTACGAGCAGTACTTC
TRBJ2-7 - TRBV7-2 few CASSSRTGNYEQYF TGTGCCAGCAGCTCTCGGACGGGGAACTACGAGCAGTACTTC
TRBJ2-3 TRBD2 TRBV10-3 many CAITPGVVAGPTDTQYF TGTGCCATCACTCCCGGCGTGGTAGCGGGGCCCACAGATACGCAGTATTTT
TRBJ2-7 - TRBV2 few CASKGGPTYEQYF TGTGCCAGCAAGGGGGGACCGACCTACGAGCAGTACTTC
TRBJ2-5 TRBD1 TRBV12-3/TRBV12-4 - CASTPGQGALGRLQETQYF TGTGCCAGCACTCCGGGACAGGGGGCGCTGGGTAGGCTCCAAGAGACCCAGTACTTC
TRBJ1-5 - TRBV20-1 - CSAVPGGNQPQHF TGCAGTGCTGTGCCAGGGGGCAATCAGCCCCAGCATTTT
TRBJ2-3 TRBD2 TRBV11-2 - CASSFGGDLTDTQYF TGTGCCAGCAGCTTTGGGGGGGACCTCACAGATACGCAGTATTTT
TRBJ1-1 TRBD1 TRBV6-5 few CASSYRMTGGGTEAFF TGTGCCAGCAGTTACAGAATGACAGGGGGGGGCACTGAAGCTTTCTTT
TRBJ1-1 - TRBV12-3/TRBV12-4 few CASSMRDNLNTEAFF TGTGCCAGCAGTATGAGGGACAATCTGAACACTGAAGCTTTCTTT
TRBJ1-1 TRBD1 TRBV20-1 - CSAQRGQLRSEAFF TGCAGTGCTCAAAGGGGGCAGCTCAGGTCTGAAGCTTTCTTT
TRBJ2-3 TRBD2 TRBV12-3/TRBV12-4 many CASSLGSGSGWKLRGTDTQYF TGTGCCAGCAGTTTAGGTAGCGGGAGCGGGTGGAAGTTACGTGGCACAGATACGCAGTATTTT
TRBJ2-5 TRBD1 TRBV27 - CASSYLQGETQYF TGTGCCAGCAGTTACCTACAGGGGGAGACCCAGTACTTC
TRBJ2-1 TRBD2 TRBV27 - CASSRLLAGGDEQFF TGTGCCAGCAGCCGCCTTCTAGCGGGAGGGGATGAGCAGTTCTTC
TRBJ2-3 TRBD1 TRBV6-1 many CASRSDRVDTQYF TGTGCCAGCAGAAGCGACAGGGTAGATACGCAGTATTTT
TRBJ2-1 TRBD2 TRBV7-9 many CASSLGGGFSYNEQFF TGTGCCAGCAGCTTAGGGGGGGGTTTCTCCTACAATGAGCAGTTCTTC
TRBJ2-6 - TRBV11-2 - CASSLHPGHLSGANVLTF TGTGCCAGCAGCCTCCACCCGGGACACCTCTCTGGGGCCAACGTCCTGACTTTC
TRBJ1-4 - TRBV5-1 many CASSPRRGVDEKLFF TGCGCCAGCAGCCCCCGGAGGGGCGTCGATGAAAAACTGTTTTTT
TRBJ2-3 TRBD2 TRBV5-1 - CASSLAGKTTDTQYF TGCGCCAGCAGCTTAGCGGGAAAGACCACAGATACGCAGTATTTT
TRBJ1-1 - TRBV3-1 many CASSQPQGPGTEAFF TGTGCCAGCAGCCAACCCCAGGGGCCGGGCACTGAAGCTTTCTTT
TRBJ2-3 - TRBV14 once CANSPRFSTDTQYF TGTGCCAACAGCCCGCGTTTCAGCACAGATACGCAGTATTTT
TRBJ1-1 - TRBV7-9 many CASGYPTKGGTEAFF TGTGCCAGCGGTTACCCTACGAAGGGAGGCACTGAAGCTTTCTTT
TRBJ2-5 - TRBV7-2 - CASSPGGRNQETQYF TGTGCCAGCAGCCCCGGGGGGCGTAACCAAGAGACCCAGTACTTC
TRBJ1-6 TRBD1 TRBV20-1 - CSASEDRGYNSPLHF TGCAGTGCTAGTGAGGACAGGGGCTATAATTCACCCCTCCACTTT
TRBJ2-1 - TRBV21-1 many CASSKGEEAPVWNEQFF TGTGCCAGCAGCAAAGGGGAAGAAGCGCCCGTTTGGAATGAGCAGTTCTTC
TRBJ2-1 - TRBV5-1 many CASSLRSAAGQFSYNEQFF TGCGCCAGCAGCTTGAGGTCTGCTGCGGGCCAATTCTCCTACAATGAGCAGTTCTTC
TRBJ2-7 - TRBV5-5 few CASSPGLGYEQYF TGTGCCAGCAGCCCAGGACTGGGATACGAGCAGTACTTC
TRBJ1-1 - TRBV30 few CAWSLLGGAFF TGTGCCTGGAGTCTTCTCGGGGGAGCTTTCTTT
TRBJ2-3 TRBD2 TRBV10-3 many CAIEAGGITDTQYF TGTGCCATCGAAGCGGGGGGGATCACAGATACGCAGTATTTT
TRBJ1-3 - TRBV6-1 many CASRGRLSGNTIYF TGTGCCAGCAGGGGACGGCTCTCCGGAAACACCATATATTTT
TRBJ2-7 - TRBV16 many CASSHGGLEQYF TGTGCCAGCAGCCATGGGGGCCTCGAGCAGTACTTC
TRBJ1-6 - TRBV30 - CAWTPGAYNSPLHF TGTGCCTGGACGCCAGGGGCATATAATTCACCCCTCCACTTT
TRBJ1-5 - TRBV7-9 many CASSPADPSLPQHF TGTGCCAGCAGCCCCGCGGACCCAAGTTTGCCCCAGCATTTT
TRBJ2-3 TRBD2 TRBV6-5 few CASSYSGLAGGQDTQYF TGTGCCAGCAGTTATTCCGGACTAGCGGGGGGGCAGGATACGCAGTATTTT
TRBJ2-3 TRBD2 TRBV20-1 many CSARDLATSGGAFKPDTQYF TGCAGTGCTAGAGATCTCGCGACTAGCGGGGGGGCCTTTAAGCCAGATACGCAGTATTTT